A selection of T cell receptor beta chains follows, all from one sample in a study of cytomegalovirus exposure and HLA in healthy donors. Data came from immunoSEQ multiplex PCR; TCRdb stores just in-frame clones and leaves some out. The repertoire includes over 200,000 clones, about 89% of them detected once, and about 1% sits in the top ten. The material sequenced was PBMCs. These receptors all stem from a woman younger than 30 in good health and CMV-seronegative. CDR3s include the opening cysteine and the closing phenylalanine or tryptophan. The D gene is left open where the match is weak. Expanded clones get a size class; other rows say once, few or many, or leave the size out.

clone_size,j_call,d_call,v_call,cdr3_aa,cdr3_nt
.,TRBJ2-7,TRBD1,TRBV7-2,CASSEGTAPEQYF,TGTGCCAGCAGCGAAGGGACAGCCCCCGAGCAGTACTTC
once,TRBJ2-1,TRBD2,TRBV4-3,CASSLGLAGGGEQFF,TGCGCCAGCAGTCTCGGACTAGCGGGCGGTGGTGAGCAGTTCTTC
.,TRBJ1-6,.,TRBV2,CASSEESGYNSPLHF,TGTGCCAGCAGTGAGGAATCAGGATATAATTCACCCCTCCACTTT
.,TRBJ2-5,.,TRBV7-8,CASSDRTTRQETQYF,TGTGCCAGCAGCGATCGGACTACAAGACAAGAGACCCAGTACTTC
.,TRBJ1-6,.,TRBV4-2,CASSQSREINSPLHF,TGTGCCAGCAGCCAATCGCGGGAGATTAATTCACCCCTCCACTTT
.,TRBJ1-5,TRBD1,TRBV6-6,CASKDRGNQPQHF,TGTGCCAGCAAAGACAGGGGCAATCAGCCCCAGCATTTT
.,TRBJ2-7,TRBD2,TRBV27,CASSSYLAAYEQYF,TGTGCCAGCAGTTCTTACCTAGCGGCCTACGAGCAGTACTTC
.,TRBJ2-3,.,TRBV5-1,CASSLVVSGSDTQYF,TGCGCCAGCAGCTTGGTAGTCAGCGGCTCAGATACGCAGTATTTT
.,TRBJ1-1,.,TRBV13,CASSLGGRPEAFF,TGTGCCAGCAGCTTAGGGGGGCGTCCTGAAGCTTTCTTT
few,TRBJ2-3,TRBD2,TRBV13,CASSPRGGTDTQYF,TGTGCCAGCAGCCCCCGGGGGGGGACAGATACGCAGTATTTT
.,TRBJ1-3,.,TRBV7-9,CASSLDGGNTIYF,TGTGCCAGCAGCTTAGACGGTGGAAACACCATATATTTT
.,TRBJ1-1,TRBD1,TRBV7-7,CASSLARDRGFMNTEAFF,TGTGCCAGCAGCTTAGCAAGGGACAGGGGGTTTATGAACACTGAAGCTTTCTTT
once,TRBJ2-3,.,TRBV27,CASSRKHAGGDTQYF,TGTGCCAGCAGTCGGAAACACGCGGGCGGAGATACGCAGTATTTT
few,TRBJ2-1,TRBD1,TRBV7-8,CASSRDRALVTAYNEQFF,TGTGCCAGCAGCCGAGACAGGGCTCTAGTTACCGCCTACAATGAGCAGTTCTTC
.,TRBJ1-1,TRBD1,TRBV5-1,CASSPRLGTDEAFF,TGCGCCAGCAGCCCACGCTTAGGGACAGACGAAGCTTTCTTT
.,TRBJ2-1,.,TRBV15,CATSRAVGSSYNEQFF,TGTGCCACCAGCAGAGCCGTGGGGAGCTCCTACAATGAGCAGTTCTTC
.,TRBJ2-7,TRBD2,TRBV7-3,CASSPPGLVPYEQYF,TGTGCCAGCAGCCCTCCGGGACTAGTTCCCTACGAGCAGTACTTC
.,TRBJ1-2,TRBD1,TRBV5-1,CASSRTGTDYGYTF,TGCGCCAGCAGCAGAACCGGGACAGACTATGGCTACACCTTC
.,TRBJ1-2,TRBD1,TRBV9,CASSVDTQGGGYTF,TGTGCCAGCAGCGTAGACACACAGGGGGGAGGCTACACCTTC
.,TRBJ1-2,TRBD1,TRBV19,CASSNRQGTIYGYTF,TGTGCCAGTAGTAATAGACAGGGGACAATATATGGCTACACCTTC
.,TRBJ2-7,TRBD2,TRBV7-3,CASSYRAGGPYEQYF,TGTGCCAGCAGCTATAGAGCGGGAGGGCCGTACGAGCAGTACTTC
.,TRBJ2-7,TRBD2,TRBV18,CASSPGREARAYEQYF,TGTGCCAGCTCACCGGGGAGGGAGGCCCGTGCTTACGAGCAGTACTTC
.,TRBJ2-7,TRBD1,TRBV27,CASSSLGDRAPYEQYF,TGTGCCAGCAGTTCGCTCGGCGACAGGGCGCCCTACGAGCAGTACTTC
.,TRBJ1-5,.,TRBV5-1,CASSLGGGDQPQHF,TGCGCCAGCAGCTTGGGCGGGGGGGATCAGCCCCAGCATTTT
.,TRBJ2-4,TRBD1,TRBV6-5,CASSWGQGRVDIQYF,TGTGCCAGCAGCTGGGGACAGGGCAGGGTTGACATTCAGTACTTC
.,TRBJ1-2,.,TRBV5-1,CASSSAGVHGYTF,TGCGCCAGCAGCTCCGCAGGGGTCCATGGCTACACCTTC
.,TRBJ2-7,.,TRBV9,CASSPDAGLPYEQYF,TGTGCCAGCAGCCCAGACGCGGGGCTACCCTACGAGCAGTACTTC
.,TRBJ2-2,.,TRBV15,CALSRSGYTGELFF,TGTGCTCTGTCCAGGTCTGGATACACCGGGGAGCTGTTTTTT
.,TRBJ1-1,TRBD1,TRBV5-6,CASQGVGFALEAFF,TGTGCCAGCCAGGGGGTAGGTTTTGCCCTTGAAGCTTTCTTT
.,TRBJ1-2,TRBD1,TRBV14,CASSPRTGGYGYTF,TGTGCCAGCAGCCCCAGGACAGGGGGCTATGGCTACACCTTC
few,TRBJ1-5,.,TRBV7-8,CASSLIGQGNQPQHF,TGTGCCAGCAGCTTAATAGGGCAGGGGAATCAGCCCCAGCATTTT
.,TRBJ2-3,.,TRBV27,CASKTHREYTDTQYF,TGTGCCAGCAAGACGCACAGGGAGTACACAGATACGCAGTATTTT
.,TRBJ1-2,TRBD1,TRBV25-1,CASSEWNQGAVGYTF,TGTGCCAGCAGTGAATGGAACCAGGGGGCGGTTGGCTACACCTTC
.,TRBJ2-7,TRBD2,TRBV5-6,CASSPLAGGPYEQYF,TGTGCCAGCAGCCCTCTAGCGGGAGGGCCGTACGAGCAGTACTTC
.,TRBJ2-7,TRBD2,TRBV7-2,CASSSGTRYEQYF,TGTGCCAGCAGCTCTGGGACTAGATACGAGCAGTACTTC
.,TRBJ2-3,TRBD2,TRBV7-2,CASSPRRGATDTQYF,TGTGCCAGCAGCCCTAGGCGGGGGGCGACAGATACGCAGTATTTT
.,TRBJ2-1,.,TRBV15,CATRGRGPSYNEQFF,TGTGCCACCCGAGGTCGAGGGCCCTCTTACAATGAGCAGTTCTTC
.,TRBJ1-1,.,TRBV6-5,CASSWGQNTEAFF,TGTGCCAGCAGTTGGGGCCAGAACACTGAAGCTTTCTTT
once,TRBJ2-7,.,TRBV30,CAWRDQDGAYEQYF,TGTGCCTGGAGAGACCAGGACGGGGCCTACGAGCAGTACTTC
.,TRBJ2-7,TRBD2,TRBV11-3,CASSFSGTSASYEQYF,TGTGCCAGCAGCTTCTCCGGGACTAGCGCCTCCTACGAGCAGTACTTC
.,TRBJ2-5,TRBD2,TRBV6-5,CASSFLGGGLRETQYF,TGTGCCAGCAGTTTTCTCGGCGGGGGGCTGCGAGAGACCCAGTACTTC
.,TRBJ2-7,.,TRBV6-1,CASSSQDPSVNEQYF,TGTGCCAGCAGTTCTCAAGACCCTAGCGTCAACGAGCAGTACTTC
.,TRBJ2-1,.,TRBV27,CASRPTRAWFYNEQFF,TGTGCCAGCAGGCCAACCAGGGCCTGGTTCTACAATGAGCAGTTCTTC
.,TRBJ2-7,TRBD1,TRBV2,CASSEGQGIIYEQYF,TGTGCCAGCAGTGAAGGACAGGGCATCATCTACGAGCAGTACTTC
.,TRBJ2-2,TRBD1,TRBV7-9,CASRGQSTGELFF,TGTGCCAGCAGGGGACAGTCCACCGGGGAGCTGTTTTTT
.,TRBJ2-5,TRBD2,TRBV10-1,CASSEASGGSRQYF,TGCGCCAGCAGTGAGGCTAGCGGAGGTTCTCGCCAGTACTTC
.,TRBJ2-7,.,TRBV5-1,CASSFFGRADEQYF,TGCGCCAGCAGCTTCTTCGGCAGGGCCGACGAGCAGTACTTC
.,TRBJ2-5,.,TRBV7-2,CASSLALGHTQETQYF,TGTGCCAGCAGCTTAGCGCTCGGACATACACAAGAGACCCAGTACTTC
.,TRBJ1-2,TRBD1,TRBV4-1,CASSQPGQGIQGYTF,TGCGCCAGCAGCCAACCCGGACAGGGTATTCAAGGCTACACCTTC
.,TRBJ2-3,TRBD2,TRBV4-2,CASSQDGGGYTDTQYF,TGTGCCAGCAGCCAAGACGGGGGAGGGTACACAGATACGCAGTATTTT
few,TRBJ2-5,.,TRBV7-9,CASSLAAEETQYF,TGTGCCAGCAGCTTAGCGGCTGAAGAGACCCAGTACTTC
.,TRBJ2-5,TRBD2,TRBV7-2,CASSPVKVAGETQYF,TGTGCCAGCAGCCCCGTTAAGGTAGCGGGAGAGACCCAGTACTTC
.,TRBJ1-4,.,TRBV5-1,CASSPGGGIATNEKLFF,TGCGCCAGCAGCCCTGGCGGGGGGATTGCAACTAATGAAAAACTGTTTTTT
.,TRBJ2-1,.,TRBV4-1,CASSQDPVPYNEQFF,TGCGCCAGCAGCCAAGACCCAGTCCCATACAATGAGCAGTTCTTC